This T cell receptor beta chain comes out of a study of neurological immune-mediated disorders (dated by TCRdb to the late 2010s). Study-level background: Among the approximately 35 multiple sclerosis patients, relapsing-remitting MS accounted for about 31 and secondary progressive MS accounted for 3. Peripheral blood TCR-beta repertoires from HTLV-I-associated myelopathy (HAM/TSP) patients, multiple sclerosis patients and healthy controls were compared by UMI-based sequencing. The approximately 110 TCR-beta libraries included longitudinal samples, technical triplicates and paired sorted CD4+ and CD8+ T-cell subsets alongside PBMC samples. The cohort included approximately 68 subjects: about 14 with HAM/TSP, around 35 with multiple sclerosis, and some 20 healthy controls.

From V the trimming removes 1 base and from J it removes 0 bases, while the gene matches leave 4 bases of the junction unaccounted for. From cysteine to phenylalanine, the CDR3 is 17 amino acids long. Here the CDR3 DNA is all that survives: 51 bases in frame from base 1. The CDR1 and CDR2 encoded by the germline V gene are SGHTA and FQGNSA. Libraries from unsorted PBMCs were made from 2 million PBMCs kept in RNAlater at -80 degrees C until RNA extraction. Multiple sclerosis patients were enrolled in a US clinical protocol under which disease progression was evaluated by magnetic resonance imaging. PBMCs were separated from peripheral blood using Ficoll-Hypaque density gradient centrifugation and then cryopreserved in liquid nitrogen. This clonotype occurred many times. Its antigen specificity is not known. Base qualities are missing; no much larger clone stands one base away. To synthesize cDNA, template-switch 5'RACE was performed with a primer carrying a 10-nucleotide random unique molecular identifier so that each TCR transcript was tagged. Over 180 million TCR-beta sequences, covering 15-18 subjects, were produced in each sequencing run. The RNeasy kit was used for extraction of total RNA. The KAPA Real-time Library Amplification kit was used to amplify TCR-beta VDJ regions with primers for the TCR constant region and the 5'RACE anchor. Sample indexes and Illumina adaptors were added in a first PCR, and a second PCR then increased library yield. The roughly 650 bp TCR product was size-selected on a 2% E-gel SizeSelection system after Ampure bead purification. Before pooling, library quality was assessed on a Bioanalyzer, concentration was determined with Qubit, and library quantification was performed with the Kapa Library Quantification kit. Libraries were sequenced paired-end 2 x 150 bp on an Illumina HiSeq 2500. To increase sequence diversity, roughly 25-31% phiX was spiked into each library pool. As for the original processing: The quality-filtered reads were processed with the UMI-based MiGEC pipeline, whose error correction step removed more than 85% of the raw TCR sequences. IMGT germline references were used for aligning VDJ genes, and each clonotype was defined as a unique CDR3 amino acid sequence together with its V-J genes. Clonal expansion, Shannon diversity and CDR3 relatedness (CalcPairwiseDistances, ClusterSamples) were evaluated with VDJtools, and phylogenetic trees were built with CLCbio workbench. Expanded clones were defined as having at least 8 unique UMIs, based on coefficient-of-variation modelling across technical triplicates. In TCRdb, the public reads were trimmed at Q25 with fastp and aligned with MiXCR, with productive beta chains retained. CDR3 protein duplicates are merged, each entry listing the most common genes and DNA. TCRdb, not the original authors, processed these V and J calls. The sample has about 92,000 distinct CDR3 sequences on record, roughly 3.3% of them singletons. The ten largest clones represent less than 3% of the sample.

Here is what the overall study found, with its caveats: No identical CDR3 amino acid sequences were shared among expanded clones across subjects, suggesting private TCR-beta repertoires in all groups. The MS cluster showed no association with clinical or MRI features, and the authors stated that larger cohorts are needed. TCR clonal expansion was greatest in HAM/TSP patients and smallest in MS patients, who ranked below even healthy controls. In a phylogenetic analysis, the repertoires of 18 out of 34 MS patients fell into a single cluster of related CDR3 sequences, pointing to a possible signature at the repertoire level.

The chain was built from TRBV7-2 and TRBJ2-1, with 9 bases aligning to TRBD2. The clonotype comes from a woman aged 50 to 60 with multiple sclerosis. The specimen sequenced was PBMCs. The DNA is as follows: TGTGCCAGCAGCTTAGTAGGCGGGGGGGTCTCCTACAATGAGCAGTTCTTC. Translation gives CASSLVGGGVSYNEQFF. Extended through the reference TRBV7-2 and TRBJ2-1 proteins, this CDR3 yields the full variable domain: GAGVSQSPSNKVTEKGKDVELRCDPISGHTALYWYRQSLGQGLEFLIYFQGNSAPDKSGLPSDRFSAERTGGSVSTLTIQRTQQEDSAVYLCASSLVGGGVSYNEQFFGPGTRLTVL.